This record concerns one T cell receptor beta chain sequence. The data derive from a study of cytomegalovirus exposure and HLA in healthy donors. Study-level information: Earlier, fewer than 130 million unique TCR beta sequences were recovered from about 200 million T cells by an analysis.

The PCR employed 60 Vbeta primers together with 13 Jbeta primers. The assay was immunoSEQ multiplex PCR, and TCRdb's table has in-frame clones only and misses some. The repertoire holds about 89,000 clones, under 85% seen once, with 1.2% to 1.5% in the top ten. The germline V gene encodes CDR1 MNHNS and CDR2 SASEGT. Trimming left V 2 bases short and J 4 bases short, with 3 bases between. The CDR3 totals 11 residues. The gene calls are TRBV6-1 and TRBJ2-7; no definite D call. The origin of this receptor is a male donor in good health and CMV-seronegative. Sequencing input: PBMCs. As DNA, the CDR3 is TGTGCCAGCAGTGAAATATACGAGCAGTACTTC. Encoded protein: CASSEIYEQYF.